This TCR beta chain derives from a study of graft-versus-host responses after intestinal transplantation. Across the whole study: The study gave all recipients anti-thymocyte globulin induction, then tacrolimus and steroids for approximately 3 years. Points from the study as a whole: Ileal or blood samples showed some GvH clones first, and such clones were also found in recipient marrow. Allograft graft-versus-host to host-versus-graft clonal ratios ran high in patients with graft-donor T cell macrochimerism. The study associated peak circulating GvH clone levels with early post-transplant HvG declines.

Repertoires were generated with immunoSEQ multiplex PCR, while TCRdb's copy carries only in-frame clones and drops some. The table lists 7,500 to 9,000 clones, over 90% of them singletons, with 2.1% in the top ten. The CDR3 contains 16 residues. V lost 1 base and J lost 3, with 17 bases in between. Germline V gene data show CDR1 as SGDLS and CDR2 as YYNGEE. Comment on this clone: The antigen is unknown.

The receptor was isolated from a human patient who received an intestinal transplant, so some T cells may come from the graft donor. The chain joins TRBV9 to TRBJ2-7, with D maybe TRBD1 (6 bases). The specimen was PBMCs, collected 11 days after intestinal transplantation. The CDR3 nucleotides read TGTGCCAGCAGCGTACGTCCGGTGGCAGGGGTCTACGAGCAGTACTTC. Its translation: CASSVRPVAGVYEQYF.